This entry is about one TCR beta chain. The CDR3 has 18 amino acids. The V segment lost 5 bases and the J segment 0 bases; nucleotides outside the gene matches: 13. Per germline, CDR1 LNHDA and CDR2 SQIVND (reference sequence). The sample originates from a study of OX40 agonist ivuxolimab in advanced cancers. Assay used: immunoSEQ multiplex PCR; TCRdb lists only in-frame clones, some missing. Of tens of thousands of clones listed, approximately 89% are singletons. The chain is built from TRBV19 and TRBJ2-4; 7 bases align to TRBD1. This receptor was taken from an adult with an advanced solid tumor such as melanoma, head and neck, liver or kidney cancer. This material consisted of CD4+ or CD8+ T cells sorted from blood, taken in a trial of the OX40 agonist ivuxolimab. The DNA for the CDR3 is TGTGCCAGTAGTCCCCGGACAGGCAACGTCCTAGCCAAAAACATTCAGTACTTC. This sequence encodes CASSPRTGNVLAKNIQYF. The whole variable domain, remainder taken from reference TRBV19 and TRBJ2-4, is DGGITQSPKYLFRKEGQNVTLSCEQNLNHDAMYWYRQDPGQGLRLIYYSQIVNDFQKGDIAEGYSVSREKKESFPLTVTSAQKNPTAFYLCASSPRTGNVLAKNIQYFGAGTRLSVL.